These T cell receptor beta chains were read from a single sample in a study of identical twins. Using its own MiXCR run on the 5' RACE reads, TCRdb lists one record per CDR3 protein. The data hold about 240,000 distinct CDR3 sequences, with about 7.5% observed a single time. The same sample was also used in a study of yellow fever vaccine responses in identical twins.

Material for sequencing was CD8+ T cells sorted from blood. The origin of the receptors is a woman aged 18-35 years in good health. The CDR3 runs from the conserved cysteine through the conserved F or W. D genes are given only for firm matches. For some rows the clone size is stated as once, few or many, or as a class when expanded; others skip it.

v_gene	d_gene	abundance	j_gene	CDR3aa	CDR3nt
TRBV4-1	-	many	TRBJ1-1	CASSQRIFAEAFF	TGCGCCAGCAGCCAACGTATTTTCGCTGAAGCTTTCTTT
TRBV20-1	TRBD2	-	TRBJ2-3	CCASMPYREDGTDTQYF	TGCTGTGCTAGCATGCCCTATCGGGAGGATGGCACAGATACGCAGTATTTT
TRBV2	-	-	TRBJ2-7	CASTLWGAGSYEQYF	TGTGCCAGCACCCTCTGGGGAGCCGGCTCCTACGAGCAGTACTTC
TRBV24-1	TRBD1	many	TRBJ2-5	CATSDPGGRETQYF	TGTGCCACCAGTGATCCAGGGGGCCGGGAGACCCAGTACTTC
TRBV10-2	-	few	TRBJ2-2	CASTHDTGELFF	TGCGCCAGCACCCACGACACCGGGGAGCTGTTTTTT
TRBV6-2/TRBV6-3	-	many	TRBJ1-1	CASSYPGAEAFF	TGTGCCAGCAGTTACCCTGGGGCTGAAGCTTTCTTT
TRBV5-1	-	few	TRBJ1-5	CASSLSGTSSNQPQHF	TGCGCCAGCAGCTTGTCGGGGACCTCAAGCAATCAGCCCCAGCATTTT
TRBV11-2	-	many	TRBJ2-2	CASNPGGELFF	TGTGCCAGCAACCCGGGGGGCGAGCTGTTTTTT
TRBV12-3/TRBV12-4	-	many	TRBJ2-5	CASSLALETQYF	TGTGCCAGCAGTTTAGCGCTAGAGACCCAGTACTTC
TRBV4-1	-	-	TRBJ1-6	CASSQGAPSSYNSPLHF	TGCGCCAGCAGCCAAGGGGCGCCGAGCTCCTATAATTCACCCCTCCACTTT
TRBV25-1	-	few	TRBJ2-5	CASSEYRESETQYF	TGTGCCAGCAGTGAATATAGGGAGTCAGAGACCCAGTACTTC
TRBV20-1	-	many	TRBJ2-1	CSARVYNEQFF	TGCAGTGCTAGAGTATACAATGAGCAGTTCTTC
TRBV20-1	TRBD2	-	TRBJ2-7	CSASAGGPGEQYF	TGCAGTGCTAGTGCGGGAGGGCCGGGGGAGCAGTACTTC
TRBV27	-	-	TRBJ2-2	CASSVAGGAGELFF	TGTGCCAGCAGTGTAGCAGGGGGGGCCGGGGAGCTGTTTTTT
TRBV3-1	-	many	TRBJ2-1	CASSQAGRPYNEQFF	TGTGCCAGCAGCCAAGCGGGGAGGCCTTACAATGAGCAGTTCTTC
TRBV3-1	TRBD2	-	TRBJ2-1	CASSQGRPSGRMNEQFF	TGTGCCAGCAGCCAAGGTAGGCCTAGCGGGAGAATGAATGAGCAGTTCTTC
TRBV20-1	-	-	TRBJ2-6	CSARANRRAASSGANVLTF	TGCAGTGCTAGAGCCAACCGCCGGGCCGCCAGCTCTGGGGCCAACGTCCTGACTTTC
TRBV4-1	-	-	TRBJ2-5	CASSPTAGHQETQYF	TGCGCCAGCAGCCCGACGGCCGGGCACCAAGAGACCCAGTACTTC
TRBV5-1	-	many	TRBJ2-1	CASSLGLQGFYNEQFF	TGCGCCAGCAGCTTGGGTTTACAGGGATTTTACAATGAGCAGTTCTTC
TRBV2	TRBD1	-	TRBJ2-2	CASLGQGAGELFF	TGTGCCAGCCTAGGACAGGGGGCCGGGGAGCTGTTTTTT
TRBV2	-	once	TRBJ1-1	CASLRATEAFF	TGTGCCTCATTAAGGGCAACTGAAGCTTTCTTT
TRBV6-5	TRBD2	few	TRBJ2-7	CASSYTGGGSPYEQYF	TGTGCCAGCAGTTACACGGGCGGGGGGAGCCCCTACGAGCAGTACTTC
TRBV6-5	-	-	TRBJ2-2	CASSYSNPTWAGELFF	TGTGCCAGCAGTTACTCTAACCCAACGTGGGCCGGGGAGCTGTTTTTT
TRBV29-1	TRBD1	many	TRBJ2-1	CSVEDLGDEGQDLTYNEQFF	TGCAGCGTTGAAGATTTAGGGGATGAGGGACAGGACTTAACCTACAATGAGCAGTTCTTC
TRBV15	TRBD2	-	TRBJ2-6	CATSSPAGADNLSGANFLTF	TGTGCCACCAGCAGTCCAGCGGGGGCAGATAACCTCTCTGGGGCCAACTTCCTGACTTTC
TRBV10-1	TRBD2	few	TRBJ2-1	CASSEFLAGGYEQFF	TGCGCCAGCAGTGAGTTCCTAGCGGGGGGGTATGAGCAGTTCTTC
TRBV28	-	many	TRBJ2-1	CASSFPYNEQFF	TGTGCCAGCAGTTTCCCGTACAATGAGCAGTTCTTC
TRBV25-1	-	many	TRBJ1-1	CASRLSRERAFF	TGTGCCAGCAGATTAAGTAGGGAACGAGCTTTCTTT
TRBV18	-	few	TRBJ1-1	CASSPPTDRGEAFF	TGTGCCAGCTCACCACCGACCGACCGAGGGGAAGCTTTCTTT
TRBV5-1	-	few	TRBJ2-1	CASSRTGRLDNEQFF	TGCGCCAGCAGCAGAACAGGTCGACTAGACAATGAGCAGTTCTTC
TRBV12-3/TRBV12-4	-	-	TRBJ2-7	CASSLNFRGPLYEQYF	TGTGCCAGCAGTCTGAACTTCAGGGGCCCCCTCTACGAGCAGTACTTC
TRBV28	-	-	TRBJ1-1	CASSFNENTEAFF	TGTGCCAGCAGTTTTAATGAGAACACTGAAGCTTTCTTT
TRBV28	-	many	TRBJ1-1	CASSLSLGDTEAFF	TGTGCCAGCAGTTTATCTCTTGGGGACACTGAAGCTTTCTTT